One sample yielded the 5 T cell receptor beta chains listed below, sequenced in a study of blood T cell repertoires in COVID-19. TCRdb's copy holds only in-frame clones and misses some; the assay was immunoSEQ multiplex PCR. Of 160,000 or so clones listed, around four fifths are singletons. Source material: peripheral blood. The receptors here all came from a woman aged 80 or over with acute or convalescent COVID-19.

The V and J genes are TRBV7-9 and TRBJ2-3, with unresolved D. The CDR3 sequence is 16 residues long. V was cut by 11 bases and J by 0 bases, with 21 bases left in between. Germline CDR1 SEHNR, CDR2 FQNEAQ (reference sequence). The CDR3 nucleotides read TGTGCCTCCTACAATCTCATTTACGGGAGCACAGATACGCAGTATTTT. Amino acids: CASYNLIYGSTDTQYF.

The genes are TRBV7-2 and TRBJ1-1, with unresolved D. The V gene's germline CDR1 is SGHTA and CDR2 FQGNSA. The V gene lost 1 base and the J gene lost 1 base, with 4 bases spanning the gap. The CDR3 extends over 13 amino acids. The CDR3 nucleotides read TGTGCCAGCAGCTTAGAGCAGAACACTGAAGCTTTCTTT. This sequence encodes CASSLEQNTEAFF. Drawing the rest from reference TRBV7-2 and TRBJ1-1, the complete variable domain is GAGVSQSPSNKVTEKGKDVELRCDPISGHTALYWYRQSLGQGLEFLIYFQGNSAPDKSGLPSDRFSAERTGGSVSTLTIQRTQQEDSAVYLCASSLEQNTEAFFGQGTRLTVV.

This chain joins TRBV2 and TRBJ2-3; 8 bases agree with TRBD1. Germline trimming cut 6 bases from V and 4 bases from J; bases unmatched to any gene: 3. This CDR3 region has 13 residues. Germline V gives CDR1 SNHLY, CDR2 FYNNEI. The DNA for the CDR3 is TGTGCCAGCAGCCCGACAGGGGCAGATACGCAGTATTTT. Protein sequence: CASSPTGADTQYF.

In regard to this clone: The same CDR3 also results from other DNA sequences found in this sample. The chain uses TRBV5-1 and TRBJ2-7; 10 nucleotides match TRBD2. CDR3 size: 15 residues. Germline trimming cut 2 bases from V and 1 base from J; bases unmatched to any gene: 3. Germline V lookup: CDR1 SGHRS, CDR2 YFSETQ. The DNA for the CDR3 is TGCGCCAGCAGCTTAAGTAGCGGGAGGTCCTACGAGCAGTACTTC. This encodes CASSLSSGRSYEQYF.

The rearrangement joins TRBV6-6 to TRBJ2-7; D call uncertain. This CDR3 is 11 amino acids long. Germline V gene lookup returns CDR1 MNHNY and CDR2 SVGAGI (reference sequence). Trimming removed 5 bases at V and 4 bases at J, with 6 bases between. The CDR3: CASSNIYEQYF. CDR3 DNA sequence: TGTGCCAGCAGTAATATATACGAGCAGTACTTC.